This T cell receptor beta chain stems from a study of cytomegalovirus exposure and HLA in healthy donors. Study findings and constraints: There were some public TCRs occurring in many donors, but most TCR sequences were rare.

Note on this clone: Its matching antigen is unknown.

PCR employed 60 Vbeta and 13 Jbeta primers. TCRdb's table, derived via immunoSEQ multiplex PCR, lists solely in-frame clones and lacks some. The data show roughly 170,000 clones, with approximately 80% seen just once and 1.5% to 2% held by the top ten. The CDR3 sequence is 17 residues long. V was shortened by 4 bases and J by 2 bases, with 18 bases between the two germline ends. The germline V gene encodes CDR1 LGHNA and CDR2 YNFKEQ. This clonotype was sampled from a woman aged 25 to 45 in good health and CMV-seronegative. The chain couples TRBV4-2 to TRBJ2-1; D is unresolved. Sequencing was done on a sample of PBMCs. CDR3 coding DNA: TGTGCCAGCAGCCCATCCCTGGGCCAAACCACCTACAATGAGCAGTTCTTC. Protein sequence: CASSPSLGQTTYNEQFF.